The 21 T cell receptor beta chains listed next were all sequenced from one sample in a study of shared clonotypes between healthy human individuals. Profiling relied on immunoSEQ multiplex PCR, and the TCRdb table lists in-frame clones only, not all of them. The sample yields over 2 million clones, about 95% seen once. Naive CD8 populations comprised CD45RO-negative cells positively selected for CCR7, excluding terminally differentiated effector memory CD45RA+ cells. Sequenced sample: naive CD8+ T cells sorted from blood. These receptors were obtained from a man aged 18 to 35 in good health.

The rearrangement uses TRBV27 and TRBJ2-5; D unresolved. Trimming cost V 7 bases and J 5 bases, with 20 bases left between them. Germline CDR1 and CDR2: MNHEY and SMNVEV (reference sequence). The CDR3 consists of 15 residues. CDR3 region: CASMQSGLGGETQYF. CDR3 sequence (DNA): TGTGCCAGCATGCAATCGGGCCTGGGTGGGGAGACCCAGTACTTC.

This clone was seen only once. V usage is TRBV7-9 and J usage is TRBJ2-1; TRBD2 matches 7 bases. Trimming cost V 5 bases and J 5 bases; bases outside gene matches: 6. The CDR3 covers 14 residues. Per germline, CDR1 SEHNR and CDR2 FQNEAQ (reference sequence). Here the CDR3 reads CASSTRLAHNEQFF. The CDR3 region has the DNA TGTGCCAGCAGCACTAGACTAGCCCACAATGAGCAGTTCTTC.

CDR3 nucleotide sequence: TGTGCCAGCAGCGAAGGACTAGTCGCCGAGACCCAGTACTTC. This sequence encodes CASSEGLVAETQYF. The chain links TRBV9 to TRBJ2-5, with 7 nucleotides matching TRBD2. The trim removed 3 bases at V and 5 bases at J, leaving 7 bases unmatched. The CDR3 is 14 residues long. Per germline, CDR1 SGDLS and CDR2 YYNGEE.

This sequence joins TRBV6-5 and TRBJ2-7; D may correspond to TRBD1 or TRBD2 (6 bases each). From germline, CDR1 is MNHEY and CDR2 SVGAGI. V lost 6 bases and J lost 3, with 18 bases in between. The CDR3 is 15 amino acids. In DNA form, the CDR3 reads TGTGCCAGCAGCCCAGGCCGGGGGCCTAGCTACGAGCAGTACTTC. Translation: CASSPGRGPSYEQYF.

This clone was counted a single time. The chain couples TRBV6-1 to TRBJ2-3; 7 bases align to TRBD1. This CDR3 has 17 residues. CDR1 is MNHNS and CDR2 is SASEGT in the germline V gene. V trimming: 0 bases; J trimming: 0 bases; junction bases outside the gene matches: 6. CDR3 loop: CASSEALEGASTDTQYF. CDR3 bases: TGTGCCAGCAGTGAAGCGCTAGAGGGGGCTAGCACAGATACGCAGTATTTT.

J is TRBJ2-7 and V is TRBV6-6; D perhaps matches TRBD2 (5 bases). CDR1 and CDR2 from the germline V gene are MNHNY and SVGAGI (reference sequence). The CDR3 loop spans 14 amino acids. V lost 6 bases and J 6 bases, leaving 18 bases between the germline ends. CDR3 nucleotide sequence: TGTGCCAGCAGCCGCGACGGGAACTTGGGCGAGCAGTACTTC. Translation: CASSRDGNLGEQYF.

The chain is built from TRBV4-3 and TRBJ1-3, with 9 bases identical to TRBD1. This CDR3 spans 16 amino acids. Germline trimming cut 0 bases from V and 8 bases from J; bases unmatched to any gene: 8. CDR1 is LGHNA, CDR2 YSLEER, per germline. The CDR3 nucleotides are TGCGCCAGCAGCCAAGATTGGGACAGGGAGGGATACACCATATATTTT. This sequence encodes CASSQDWDREGYTIYF.

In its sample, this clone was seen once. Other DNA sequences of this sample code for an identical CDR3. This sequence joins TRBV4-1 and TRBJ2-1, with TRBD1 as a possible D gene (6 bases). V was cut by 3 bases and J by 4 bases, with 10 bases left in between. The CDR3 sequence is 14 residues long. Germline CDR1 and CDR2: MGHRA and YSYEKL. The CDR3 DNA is TGCGCCAGCAGCCAGGAGGACAGTTACAATGAGCAGTTCTTC. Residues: CASSQEDSYNEQFF.

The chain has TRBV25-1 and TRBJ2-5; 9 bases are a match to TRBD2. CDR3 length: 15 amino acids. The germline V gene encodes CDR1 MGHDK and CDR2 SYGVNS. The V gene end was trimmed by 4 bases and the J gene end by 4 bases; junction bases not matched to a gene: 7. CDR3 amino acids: CASSAVAGARETQYF. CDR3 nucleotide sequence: TGTGCCAGCAGTGCTGTAGCGGGGGCTCGAGAGACCCAGTACTTC.

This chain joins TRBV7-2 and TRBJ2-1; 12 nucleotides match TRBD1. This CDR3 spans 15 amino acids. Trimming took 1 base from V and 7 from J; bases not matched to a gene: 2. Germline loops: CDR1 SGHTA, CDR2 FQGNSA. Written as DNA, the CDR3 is TGTGCCAGCAGCTTAGAGGGACAGGGGGCAAATGAGCAGTTCTTC. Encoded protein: CASSLEGQGANEQFF.

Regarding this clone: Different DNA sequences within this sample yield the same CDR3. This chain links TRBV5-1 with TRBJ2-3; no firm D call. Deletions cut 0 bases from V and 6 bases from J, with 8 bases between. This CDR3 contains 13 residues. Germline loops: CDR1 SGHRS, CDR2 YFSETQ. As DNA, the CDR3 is TGCGCCAGCAGCTTGGACGGCAGTGATACGCAGTATTTT. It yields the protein CASSLDGSDTQYF.

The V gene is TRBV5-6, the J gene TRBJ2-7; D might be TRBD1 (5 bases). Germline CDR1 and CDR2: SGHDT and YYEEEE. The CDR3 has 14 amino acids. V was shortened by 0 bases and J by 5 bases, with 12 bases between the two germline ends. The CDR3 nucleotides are TGTGCCAGCAGCTTGGCTTGGGGCAGCCACGAGCAGTACTTC. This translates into CASSLAWGSHEQYF.

The CDR3 DNA reads as TGTGCCAGCAGTTTTTCGGCGGGGGAAGAGACCCAGTACTTC. As protein: CASSFSAGEETQYF. The chain is built from TRBV27 and TRBJ2-5; 7 positions agree with TRBD2. Per the germline V gene, CDR1 is MNHEY and CDR2 is SMNVEV (reference sequence). CDR3 length equals 14 residues. Germline trimming cut 3 bases from V and 3 bases from J; bases unmatched to any gene: 4.

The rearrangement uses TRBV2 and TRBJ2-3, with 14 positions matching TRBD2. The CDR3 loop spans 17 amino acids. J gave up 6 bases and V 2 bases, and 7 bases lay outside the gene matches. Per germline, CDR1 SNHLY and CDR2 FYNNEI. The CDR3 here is CASSEWGLAGDPDTQYF. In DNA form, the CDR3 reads TGTGCCAGCAGTGAATGGGGACTAGCGGGAGATCCCGATACGCAGTATTTT.

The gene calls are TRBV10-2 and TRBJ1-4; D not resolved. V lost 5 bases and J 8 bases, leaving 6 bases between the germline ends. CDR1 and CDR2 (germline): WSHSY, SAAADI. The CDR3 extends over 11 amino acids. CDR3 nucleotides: TGCGCCAGCAGTAACAGCGAAAAACTGTTTTTT. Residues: CASSNSEKLFF.

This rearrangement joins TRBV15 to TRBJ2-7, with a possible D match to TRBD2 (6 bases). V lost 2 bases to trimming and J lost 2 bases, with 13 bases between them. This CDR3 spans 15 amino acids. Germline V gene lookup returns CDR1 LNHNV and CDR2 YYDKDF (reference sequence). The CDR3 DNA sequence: TGTGCCACCAGCAGACTCCCGGAGGGAGCCTACGAGCAGTACTTC. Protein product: CATSRLPEGAYEQYF.

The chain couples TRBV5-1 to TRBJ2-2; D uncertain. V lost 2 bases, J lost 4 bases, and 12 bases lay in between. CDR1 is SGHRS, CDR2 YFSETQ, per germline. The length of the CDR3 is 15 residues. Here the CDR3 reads CASSFGGGGTGELFF. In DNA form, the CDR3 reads TGCGCCAGCAGCTTCGGTGGCGGTGGCACCGGGGAGCTGTTTTTT.

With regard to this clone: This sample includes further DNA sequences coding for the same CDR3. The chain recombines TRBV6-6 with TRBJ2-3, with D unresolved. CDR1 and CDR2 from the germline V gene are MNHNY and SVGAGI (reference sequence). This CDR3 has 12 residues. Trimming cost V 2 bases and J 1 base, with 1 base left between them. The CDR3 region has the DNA TGTGCCAGCAGTTACGGCACAGATACGCAGTATTTT. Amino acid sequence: CASSYGTDTQYF.

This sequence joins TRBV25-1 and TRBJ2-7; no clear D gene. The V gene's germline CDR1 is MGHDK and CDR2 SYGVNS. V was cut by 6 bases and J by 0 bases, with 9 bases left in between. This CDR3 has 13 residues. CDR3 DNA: TGTGCCAGCAGGCTGACTGGCTCCTACGAGCAGTACTTC. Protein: CASRLTGSYEQYF.

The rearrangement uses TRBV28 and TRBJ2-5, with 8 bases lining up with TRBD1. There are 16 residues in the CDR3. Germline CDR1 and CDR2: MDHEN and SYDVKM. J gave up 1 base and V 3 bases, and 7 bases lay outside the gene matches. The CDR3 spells CASSFYRGAVQETQYF. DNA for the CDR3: TGTGCCAGCAGTTTCTACAGGGGGGCGGTCCAAGAGACCCAGTACTTC.

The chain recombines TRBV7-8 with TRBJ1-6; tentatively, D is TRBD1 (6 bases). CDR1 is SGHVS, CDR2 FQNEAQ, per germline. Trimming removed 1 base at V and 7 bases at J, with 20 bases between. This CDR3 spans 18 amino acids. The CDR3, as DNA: TGTGCCAGCAGCTTAGGGGTTTCGGGGGGCCTTAACAATTCACCCCTCCACTTT. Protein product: CASSLGVSGGLNNSPLHF.